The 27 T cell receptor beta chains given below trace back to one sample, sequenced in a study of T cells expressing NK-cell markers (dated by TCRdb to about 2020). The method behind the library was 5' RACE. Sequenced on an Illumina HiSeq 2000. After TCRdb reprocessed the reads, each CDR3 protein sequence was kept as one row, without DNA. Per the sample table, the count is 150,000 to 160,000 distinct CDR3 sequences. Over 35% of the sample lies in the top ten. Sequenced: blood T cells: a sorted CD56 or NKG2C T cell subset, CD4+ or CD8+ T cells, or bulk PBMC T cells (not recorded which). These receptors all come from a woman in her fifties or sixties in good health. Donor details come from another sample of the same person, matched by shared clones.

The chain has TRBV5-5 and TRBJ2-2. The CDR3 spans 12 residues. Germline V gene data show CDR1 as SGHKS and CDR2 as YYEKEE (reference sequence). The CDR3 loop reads CASSSPAGELFF. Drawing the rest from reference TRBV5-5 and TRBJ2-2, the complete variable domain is DAGVTQSPTHLIKTRGQQVTLRCSPISGHKSVSWYQQVLGQGPQFIFQYYEKEERGRGNFPDRFSARQFPNYSSELNVNALLLGDSALYLCASSSPAGELFFGEGSRLTVL.

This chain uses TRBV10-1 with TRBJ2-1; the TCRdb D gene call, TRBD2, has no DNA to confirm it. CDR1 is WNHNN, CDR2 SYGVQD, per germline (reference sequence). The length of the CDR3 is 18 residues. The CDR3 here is CASSSASGEGSSYNEQFF.

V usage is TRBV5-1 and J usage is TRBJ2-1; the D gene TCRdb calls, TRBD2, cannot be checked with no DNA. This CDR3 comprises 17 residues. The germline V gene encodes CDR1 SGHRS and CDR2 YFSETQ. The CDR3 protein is CASSLRGRAGSYNEQFF.

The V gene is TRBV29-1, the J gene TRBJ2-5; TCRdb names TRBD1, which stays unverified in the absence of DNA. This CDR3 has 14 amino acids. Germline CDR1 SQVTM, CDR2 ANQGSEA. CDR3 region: CSVELQGAQETQYF.

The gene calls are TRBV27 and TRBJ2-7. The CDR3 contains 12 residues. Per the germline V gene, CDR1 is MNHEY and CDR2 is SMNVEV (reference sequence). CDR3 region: CASSPGSYEQYF.

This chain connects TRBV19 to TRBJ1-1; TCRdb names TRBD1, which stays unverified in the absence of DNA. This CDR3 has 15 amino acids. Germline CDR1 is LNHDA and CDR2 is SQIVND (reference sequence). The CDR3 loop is CASSIDIYGGTEAFF.

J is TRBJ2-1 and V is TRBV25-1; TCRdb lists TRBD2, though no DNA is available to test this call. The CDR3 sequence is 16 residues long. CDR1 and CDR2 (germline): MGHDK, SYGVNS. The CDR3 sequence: CACSLGGRAGYNEQFF.

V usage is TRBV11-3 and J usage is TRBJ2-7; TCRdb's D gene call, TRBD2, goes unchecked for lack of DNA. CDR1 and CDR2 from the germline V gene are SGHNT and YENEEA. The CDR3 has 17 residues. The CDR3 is CASSSGLAGGPYDEQYF.

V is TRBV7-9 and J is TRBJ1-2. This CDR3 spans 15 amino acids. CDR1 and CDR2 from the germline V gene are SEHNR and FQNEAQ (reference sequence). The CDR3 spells CASSFEGLIEYGYTF.

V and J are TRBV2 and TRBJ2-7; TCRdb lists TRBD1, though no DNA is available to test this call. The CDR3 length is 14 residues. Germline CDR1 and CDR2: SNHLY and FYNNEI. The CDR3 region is CASRVGTGVYEQYF.

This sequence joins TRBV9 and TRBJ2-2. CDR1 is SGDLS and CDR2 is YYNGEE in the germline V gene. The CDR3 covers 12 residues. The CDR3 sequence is CASSVTEGELFF. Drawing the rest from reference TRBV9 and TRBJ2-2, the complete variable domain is DSGVTQTPKHLITATGQRVTLRCSPRSGDLSVYWYQQSLDQGLQFLIQYYNGEERAKGNILERFSAQQFPDLHSELNLSSLELGDSALYFCASSVTEGELFFGEGSRLTVL.

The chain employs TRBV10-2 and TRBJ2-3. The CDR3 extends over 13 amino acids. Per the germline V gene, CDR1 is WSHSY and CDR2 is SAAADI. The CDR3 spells CASRETSTDTQYF.

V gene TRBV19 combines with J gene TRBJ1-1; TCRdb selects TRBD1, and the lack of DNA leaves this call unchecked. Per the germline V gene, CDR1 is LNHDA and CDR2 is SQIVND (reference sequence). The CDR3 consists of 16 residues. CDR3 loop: CASSPPGPWGDAEAFF.

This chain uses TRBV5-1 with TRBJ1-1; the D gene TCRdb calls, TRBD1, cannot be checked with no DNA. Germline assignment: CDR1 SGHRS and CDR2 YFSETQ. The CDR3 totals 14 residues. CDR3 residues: CASSLPGTGTEAFF.

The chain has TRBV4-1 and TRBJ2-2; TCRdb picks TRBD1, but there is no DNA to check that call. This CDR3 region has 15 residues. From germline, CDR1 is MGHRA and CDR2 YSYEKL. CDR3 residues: CASRSARGGTGELFF.

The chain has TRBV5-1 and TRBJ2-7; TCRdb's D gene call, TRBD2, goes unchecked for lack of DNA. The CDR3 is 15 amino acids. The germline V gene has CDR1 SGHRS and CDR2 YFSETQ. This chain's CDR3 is CASSPFSGVTYEQYF.

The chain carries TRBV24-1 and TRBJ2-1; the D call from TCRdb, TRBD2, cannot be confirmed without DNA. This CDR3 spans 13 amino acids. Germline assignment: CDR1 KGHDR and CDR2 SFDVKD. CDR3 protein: CATSDSDGGRQFF.

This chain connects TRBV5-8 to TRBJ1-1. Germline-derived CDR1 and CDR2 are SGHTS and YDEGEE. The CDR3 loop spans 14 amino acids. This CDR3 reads CASSLEASYTEAFF. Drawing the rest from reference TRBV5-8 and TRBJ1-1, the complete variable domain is EAGVTQSPTHLIKTRGQQATLRCSPISGHTSVYWYQQALGLGLQFLLWYDEGEERNRGNFPPRFSGRQFPNYSSELNVNALELEDSALYLCASSLEASYTEAFFGQGTRLTVV.

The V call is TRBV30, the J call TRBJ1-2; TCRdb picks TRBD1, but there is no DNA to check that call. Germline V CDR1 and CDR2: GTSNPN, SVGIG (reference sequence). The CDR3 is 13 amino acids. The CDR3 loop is CAWSPGTGEDYTF.

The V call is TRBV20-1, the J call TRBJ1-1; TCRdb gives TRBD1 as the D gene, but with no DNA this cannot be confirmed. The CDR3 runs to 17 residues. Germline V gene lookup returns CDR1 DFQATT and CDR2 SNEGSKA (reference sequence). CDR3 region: CSAPTWTGKEMNTEAFF.

The CDR3 loop reads CASSQVHRGKDGYTF. The J gene is TRBJ1-2, the V gene TRBV3-1; TCRdb names TRBD1, which stays unverified in the absence of DNA. The CDR3 runs 15 residues. Looked up from germline, CDR1 is LGHDT and CDR2 is YNNKEL (reference sequence).

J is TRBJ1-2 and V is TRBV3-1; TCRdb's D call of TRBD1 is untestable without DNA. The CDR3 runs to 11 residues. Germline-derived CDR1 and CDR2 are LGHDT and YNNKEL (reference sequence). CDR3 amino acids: CASSQVGGHTF.

The CDR3 here is CASGPANRLTDTQYF. The chain employs TRBV7-9 and TRBJ2-3. Per the germline V gene, CDR1 is SEHNR and CDR2 is FQNEAQ (reference sequence). The CDR3 totals 15 residues.

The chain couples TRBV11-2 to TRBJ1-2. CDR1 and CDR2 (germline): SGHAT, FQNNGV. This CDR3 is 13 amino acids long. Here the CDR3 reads CASSLRRGYGYTF.

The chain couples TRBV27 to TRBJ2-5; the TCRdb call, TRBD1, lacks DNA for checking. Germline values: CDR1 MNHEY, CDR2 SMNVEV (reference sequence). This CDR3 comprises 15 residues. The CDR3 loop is CASKEGGYSGETQYF.

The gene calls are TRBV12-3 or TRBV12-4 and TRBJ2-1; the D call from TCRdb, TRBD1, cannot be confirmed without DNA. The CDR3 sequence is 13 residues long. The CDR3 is CASNADRRGEQFF.

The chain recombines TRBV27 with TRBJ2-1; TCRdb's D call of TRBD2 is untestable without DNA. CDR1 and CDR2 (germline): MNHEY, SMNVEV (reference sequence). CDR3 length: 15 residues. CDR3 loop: CASRPLGGTGNEQFF.